These T cell receptor beta chains were read from a single sample in a study of OX40 agonist ivuxolimab in advanced cancers. Only in-frame clones appear in the TCRdb table, and some are missing; sequencing was by immunoSEQ multiplex PCR. This sample has some 25,000 clones, with roughly 82% found just once. Sequencing was performed on CD4+ or CD8+ T cells sorted from blood, taken in a trial of the OX40 agonist ivuxolimab. These receptors all come from an adult with an advanced solid tumor such as melanoma, head and neck, liver or kidney cancer. The CDR3 runs from the conserved cysteine through the conserved F or W. Each record gives: J gene, D gene, V gene, clone size, CDR3 DNA, CDR3 protein. D genes are given only for firm matches. Clone size is stated in some rows and not others, as once, few, many or a class when expanded.

TRBJ1-2	.	TRBV10-3	few	TGTGCCATCAGTGAGTCGAGTTTTTACGCCCCTGAGACTAACTATGGCTACACCTTC	CAISESSFYAPETNYGYTF
TRBJ2-2	.	TRBV4-1	.	TGCGCCAGCAGCTCGGGCGGGACTCCAAACACCGGGGAGCTGTTTTTT	CASSSGGTPNTGELFF
TRBJ1-5	TRBD1	TRBV5-8	few	TGTGCCAGCAGCTTGGGTTCGGACAGGGGACAGCCCCAGCATTTT	CASSLGSDRGQPQHF
TRBJ1-3	TRBD1	TRBV7-9	.	TGTGCCAGCAGCCCAATGGTGACAGGGGCTACCGGAAACACCATATATTTT	CASSPMVTGATGNTIYF
TRBJ1-5	.	TRBV19	.	TGTGCCAGTAGGGGGGGCAGGCAAAAGAGCAATCAGCCCCAGCATTTT	CASRGGRQKSNQPQHF
TRBJ1-1	TRBD1	TRBV28	.	TGTGCCAGCAGTGGAAGGACAGGGGGCTTCGTCTCTGAAGCTTTCTTT	CASSGRTGGFVSEAFF
TRBJ1-1	TRBD1	TRBV7-9	.	TGTGCCAGCAGCTTAGGTTGGACAGGGGACACTGAAGCTTTCTTT	CASSLGWTGDTEAFF
TRBJ2-7	.	TRBV7-2	.	TGTGCCAGCAGCTTAGAATACTCCCCAACCTACGAGCAGTACTTC	CASSLEYSPTYEQYF
TRBJ2-3	TRBD2	TRBV19	.	TGTGCCAGTAGTATTCTAGTCTCGGGGGCACTAGCGGGGGTGAGGACTAGCACAGATACGCAGTATTTT	CASSILVSGALAGVRTSTDTQYF
TRBJ1-1	TRBD1	TRBV19	.	TGTGCCAGTAGTATTACACAGGGGGCGTACACTGAAGCTTTCTTT	CASSITQGAYTEAFF
TRBJ2-3	TRBD2	TRBV9	.	TGTGCCAGCACCTTGGGGGGGGGTACCGATACGCAGTATTTT	CASTLGGGTDTQYF
TRBJ2-1	TRBD2	TRBV19	medium-sized	TGTGCCAGTAGTCTAACTAGCGGGGATTACAATGAGCAGTTCTTC	CASSLTSGDYNEQFF
TRBJ1-5	.	TRBV19	.	TGTGCCAGTAGCAGTTGGTGGGGGTCGGGTCAGCCCCAGCATTTT	CASSSWWGSGQPQHF
TRBJ1-2	.	TRBV15	.	TGTGCCACCAGCAGAGATTTGGCAGGGGACTTCTATGGCTACACCTTC	CATSRDLAGDFYGYTF
TRBJ1-6	.	TRBV6-5	.	TGTGCCAGCAGCCCAGGCTTGTCCGCTCCCCTCCACTTT	CASSPGLSAPLHF
TRBJ2-6	.	TRBV7-6	.	TGTGCCAGCAGCTTAGAGTCTGGGGCCAACGTCCTGACTTTC	CASSLESGANVLTF
TRBJ1-6	.	TRBV7-8	.	TGTGCCAGCAGCTTAACCCGGACAGTGGATTCACCCCTCCACTTT	CASSLTRTVDSPLHF
TRBJ2-1	.	TRBV5-6	once	TGTGCCAGCAGCTTAGTTGCGGGGCCTTACAATGAGCAGTTCTTC	CASSLVAGPYNEQFF
TRBJ1-1	.	TRBV4-3	.	TGCGCCAGCAGCCAAGAGGAGGGGACTGAAGCTTTCTTT	CASSQEEGTEAFF
TRBJ2-1	.	TRBV2	.	TGTGCCAGCAGTGACAGAGGGCTAGCGTGGAATGAGCAGTTCTTC	CASSDRGLAWNEQFF
TRBJ1-5	TRBD1	TRBV7-8	once	TGTGCCAGCAGCTACGGGGCAGGGGGCCCTAATCAGCCCCAGCATTTT	CASSYGAGGPNQPQHF
TRBJ1-1	.	TRBV9	once	TGTGCCAGCAGCGTAGTAAGCAGTATGACTGAAGCTTTCTTT	CASSVVSSMTEAFF
TRBJ2-7	TRBD1	TRBV29-1	.	TGCAGCGTTGTTGGGACAGGGAGGTACGAGCAGTACTTC	CSVVGTGRYEQYF
TRBJ2-4	.	TRBV6-5	.	TGTGCCAGCAGTTCCGGGGCGGACATTCAGTACTTC	CASSSGADIQYF
TRBJ2-7	.	TRBV19	.	TGTGCCAGTAGTATCCGAAACGAGCAGTACTTC	CASSIRNEQYF
TRBJ2-7	TRBD1	TRBV4-3	.	TGCGCCAGCAGCCAGGGGACAGCCGTCTACGAGCAGTACTTC	CASSQGTAVYEQYF
TRBJ2-7	TRBD1	TRBV19	.	TGTGCCTCCAGCCGAGGGACAGGGGATACCCACGAGCAGTACTTC	CASSRGTGDTHEQYF
TRBJ1-1	.	TRBV7-9	.	TGTGCCAGCCTCACTTTTAACACTGAAGCTTTCTTT	CASLTFNTEAFF
TRBJ2-7	.	TRBV2	.	TGTGCCAGCAGCATTGAACAGGACCGAGTCTACGAGCAGTACTTC	CASSIEQDRVYEQYF
TRBJ2-7	.	TRBV21-1	medium-sized	TGTGCCAGCAGCAAATCGTCGGGGGAGTACTACGAGCAGTACTTC	CASSKSSGEYYEQYF
TRBJ2-5	TRBD2	TRBV7-8	few	TGTGCCAGCAGCCCCCAGCGGGGGGGCCGTGAGACCCAGTACTTC	CASSPQRGGRETQYF
TRBJ2-5	.	TRBV9	.	TGTGCCAGCAGCCCCCGGGCGGCGGGGACCCAAGAGACCCAGTACTTC	CASSPRAAGTQETQYF
TRBJ1-5	.	TRBV30	.	TGTGCCTGGAGTGAGGGGGGCAGTCAGCCCCAGCATTTT	CAWSEGGSQPQHF
TRBJ2-7	.	TRBV6-5	.	TGTGCCAGCAGTTGGGGACCCTCCTACGAGCAGTACTTC	CASSWGPSYEQYF
TRBJ1-2	.	TRBV6-6	.	TGTGCCAGCAGTTACTCGACCGACGGGGGTGACTATGGCTACACCTTC	CASSYSTDGGDYGYTF
TRBJ2-7	.	TRBV19	once	TGTGCCAGTAGTATGGGGTCCTACGAGCAGTACTTC	CASSMGSYEQYF
TRBJ2-7	TRBD2	TRBV19	.	TGTGCCAGTAGTACCAACGGGGGGGTTTCTCCATCCGAGCAGTACTTC	CASSTNGGVSPSEQYF
TRBJ1-5	.	TRBV2	.	TGTGCCAGCAGTGAACCGGGCGCTCAGCCCCAGCATTTT	CASSEPGAQPQHF
TRBJ2-2	.	TRBV4-1	.	TGCGCCAGCAGCCTCAGGTGGGCTCAGGGAACCGGGGAGCTGTTTTTT	CASSLRWAQGTGELFF
TRBJ2-3	TRBD1	TRBV7-9	.	TGTGCCAGCAGGTCCGGGACAGGGGGCTGGACAGATACGCAGTATTTT	CASRSGTGGWTDTQYF
TRBJ1-1	.	TRBV10-2	.	TGCGCCAGCAGAGGAGGAAAGAACACTGAAGCTTTCTTT	CASRGGKNTEAFF
TRBJ1-3	.	TRBV13	few	TGTGCCAGCAGCTTAAGCAGGGGTTCTTCTGGAAACACCATATATTTT	CASSLSRGSSGNTIYF
TRBJ2-1	TRBD2	TRBV4-1	.	TGCGCCAGCAGCCAAACACTAGCGGGGGACTACAATGAGCAGTTCTTC	CASSQTLAGDYNEQFF
TRBJ1-1	.	TRBV14	.	TGTGCCAGCAGCCAAGATACAGGAGGCCCTGAAGCTTTCTTT	CASSQDTGGPEAFF
TRBJ1-1	.	TRBV4-2	.	TGTGCCAGCAGCCAAGAACGGGGGAGCACTGAAGCTTTCTTT	CASSQERGSTEAFF
TRBJ1-2	.	TRBV18	.	TGTGCCAGCTCACCCGAGTCGGGTTATGGCTACACCTTC	CASSPESGYGYTF
TRBJ2-3	TRBD2	TRBV29-1	.	TGCAGCGTTGATAATCCCGGGACTAGACACACAGATACGCAGTATTTT	CSVDNPGTRHTDTQYF
TRBJ2-2	TRBD1	TRBV9	.	TGTGCCAGCGGAATACCGGGACAGGGGGCATTGAATCCGAACACCGGGGAGCTGTTTTTT	CASGIPGQGALNPNTGELFF
TRBJ2-5	.	TRBV6-5	.	TGTGCCAGCCGGCCAGGCCTTCAAGAGACCCAGTACTTC	CASRPGLQETQYF
TRBJ2-5	.	TRBV2	.	TGTGCCAGCAGCGAACGGTTACAAGATTACCAAGAGACCCAGTACTTC	CASSERLQDYQETQYF
TRBJ1-5	TRBD1	TRBV5-6	.	TGTGCCAGCAGCATCAGGGGGCGTCAACAGCCCCAGCATTTT	CASSIRGRQQPQHF
TRBJ2-7	.	TRBV27	few	TGTGCCAGCAGTTTGGGGTACGAGCAGTACTTC	CASSLGYEQYF
TRBJ2-3	TRBD1	TRBV7-8	few	TGTGCCAGCAGCGCCCCCGGGACAGTTCTTGTCTCTAGCACAGATACGCAGTATTTT	CASSAPGTVLVSSTDTQYF